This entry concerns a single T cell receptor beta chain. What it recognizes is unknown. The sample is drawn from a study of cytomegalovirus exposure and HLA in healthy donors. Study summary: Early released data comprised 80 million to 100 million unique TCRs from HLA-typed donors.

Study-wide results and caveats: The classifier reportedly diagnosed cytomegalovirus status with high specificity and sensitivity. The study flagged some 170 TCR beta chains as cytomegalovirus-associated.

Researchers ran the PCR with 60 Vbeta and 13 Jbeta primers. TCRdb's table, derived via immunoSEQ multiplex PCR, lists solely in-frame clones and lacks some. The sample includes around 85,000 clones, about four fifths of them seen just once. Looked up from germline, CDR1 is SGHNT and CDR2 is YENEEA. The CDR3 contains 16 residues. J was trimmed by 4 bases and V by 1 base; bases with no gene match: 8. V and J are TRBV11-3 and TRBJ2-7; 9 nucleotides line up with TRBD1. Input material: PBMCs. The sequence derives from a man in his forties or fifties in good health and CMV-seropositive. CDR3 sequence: CASSLVYGDREYEQYF. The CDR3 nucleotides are TGTGCCAGCAGCTTAGTATATGGGGACAGGGAATACGAGCAGTACTTC.